Following are 12 T cell receptor beta chains from one sample sequenced in a study of CD8+CD57+ T cells in acquired aplastic anemia. Those patients picked for sequencing had displayed CD8+CD57+ cell expansion on flow cytometry. The template for TCR beta VDJ and CDR3 sequence profiling was genomic DNA. TCRdb reprocessed the reads with MiXCR, giving one entry per CDR3 protein. This sample has about 54,000 distinct CDR3 sequences; approximately 50% occur once, and the top ten carry around 17%. The sequenced sample was sorted CD4+, CD8+, or CD8+CD57+ T cells (not recorded which) from PBMCs. The receptors here all came from a human donor with aplastic anemia.

The chain has TRBV25-1 and TRBJ2-7, with 8 bases aligning to TRBD1. The J segment lost 4 bases and the V segment lost 3 bases, leaving 5 bases of the junction unmatched. Germline lookup yields CDR1 MGHDK and CDR2 SYGVNS. The CDR3 has 14 residues. In DNA form, the CDR3 reads TGTGCCAGCAGTGATACAAACAGGGGGTACGAGCAGTACTTC. Amino acid sequence: CASSDTNRGYEQYF.

The chain recombines TRBV25-1 with TRBJ1-2; 9 bases are a match to TRBD1. Trimming cost V 4 bases and J 7 bases; bases outside gene matches: 7. Looked up from germline, CDR1 is MGHDK and CDR2 is SYGVNS. CDR3 length: 14 amino acids. CDR3 sequence: CASSALGTGFGYTF. DNA of the CDR3: TGTGCCAGCAGTGCTCTAGGGACAGGGTTTGGCTACACCTTC.

The chain carries TRBV7-2 and TRBJ2-7; D gene unclear. Trimming took off 5 bases at V and 1 base at J, with 6 bases between the two ends. The length of the CDR3 is 12 residues. From germline, CDR1 is SGHTA and CDR2 FQGNSA. This CDR3 is CASSPLSYEQYF. The CDR3 DNA is TGTGCCAGCAGCCCCCTTTCCTACGAGCAGTACTTC.

The chain recombines TRBV19 with TRBJ2-7; 7 bases fit TRBD1. CDR1 and CDR2 from the germline V gene are LNHDA and SQIVND (reference sequence). Germline trimming cut 7 bases from V and 5 bases from J; bases unmatched to any gene: 8. This CDR3 has 13 residues. The CDR3 reads CASTQTGIHEQYF. In nucleotides, the CDR3 is TGTGCCAGTACCCAGACAGGGATCCACGAGCAGTACTTC.

The chain couples TRBV6-2 or TRBV6-3 to TRBJ2-1; TRBD2 is a possible D gene (5 bases). Germline CDR1 reads MNHEY; CDR2 reads SVGEGT. The CDR3 contains 18 residues. Trimming shortened V by 2 bases and J by 0 bases, and 17 bases separated the two germline ends. Here the CDR3 DNA reads TGTGCCAGCAGTTACAGCTCCCGGACTCCTAGCTCCTACAATGAGCAGTTCTTC. It is translated as CASSYSSRTPSSYNEQFF.

As to this clonotype: The germline gene is not matched at one end of the junction; a read error may be the cause. The V gene is TRBV7-9, the J gene TRBJ2-2; maybe TRBD2 (5 bases). The CDR3 totals 14 residues. Germline V CDR1 and CDR2: SEHNR, FQNEAQ (reference sequence). The CDR3 protein is CASSARFDTGELSF. The CDR3 DNA follows: TGTGCCAGCAGCGCCAGGTTCGACACCGGGGAGCTGTCTTTT.

This chain uses TRBV29-1 with TRBJ1-2; D unclear. The CDR3 spans 14 residues. Per the germline V gene, CDR1 is SQVTM and CDR2 is ANQGSEA. The germline V and J ends were trimmed by 1 base and 4 bases, with 13 bases remaining between them. For the CDR3, the DNA is TGCAGCGTTGAAGCCGGGGTCATTTGCTATGGCTACACCTTC. This gives the protein CSVEAGVICYGYTF.

Judged by abundance, this clonotype is medium-sized (0.01 to 0.1%). V usage is TRBV15 and J usage is TRBJ2-5; no clear D. The CDR3 runs to 15 residues. Germline CDR1 is LNHNV and CDR2 is YYDKDF (reference sequence). Trimming took off 5 bases at V and 1 base at J, with 14 bases between the two ends. For the CDR3, the DNA is TGTGCCACCAGCGGGGTAAAAGATAGCCAAGAGACCCAGTACTTC. Translated, it gives CATSGVKDSQETQYF.

The chain carries TRBV10-3 and TRBJ2-1; 8 nucleotides match TRBD1. V shed 6 bases, J shed 4 bases, and the junction held 8 bases outside the gene matches. The CDR3 length is 15 residues. Germline assignment: CDR1 ENHRY and CDR2 SYGVKD. The DNA of the CDR3 is TGTGCCATCAGCGGGACAGACAGGGGTTACAATGAGCAGTTCTTC. Translated, it gives CAISGTDRGYNEQFF.

This clonotype was observed many times. The chain combines TRBV7-2 with TRBJ2-3; 9 nucleotides align to TRBD2. Germline values: CDR1 SGHTA, CDR2 FQGNSA. The CDR3 runs to 16 residues. V was clipped by 7 bases and J by 0 bases; unmatched bases: 8. This CDR3 is CASTPLAGLSTDTQYF. In nucleotides, the CDR3 is TGTGCCAGCACGCCACTAGCGGGCCTTAGCACAGATACGCAGTATTTT. The full variable domain, in which reference TRBV7-2 and TRBJ2-3 provide the parts outside the CDR3, is GAGVSQSPSNKVTEKGKDVELRCDPISGHTALYWYRQSLGQGLEFLIYFQGNSAPDKSGLPSDRFSAERTGGSVSTLTIQRTQQEDSAVYLCASTPLAGLSTDTQYFGPGTRLTVL.

This chain connects TRBV19 to TRBJ2-7; 8 bases map to TRBD2. CDR1 is LNHDA, CDR2 SQIVND, per germline (reference sequence). The CDR3 has 15 amino acids. Trimming took 7 bases from V and 4 from J; bases not matched to a gene: 12. CDR3 DNA sequence: TGTGCCAGTACGAGCGGGGGAACTACATATTACGAGCAGTACTTC. Residues: CASTSGGTTYYEQYF.

This clonotype was detected ten times or more. The V gene is TRBV4-1, the J gene TRBJ1-2; TRBD1 matches at 7 bases. The CDR3 sequence is 13 residues long. With 1 base clipped from V and 8 bases from J, the junction kept 4 bases outside the gene matches. In germline, CDR1 is MGHRA, CDR2 YSYEKL. The CDR3 DNA reads TGCGCCAGCAGCCAAGGGACAGGATGGGGCTACACCTTC. Translation: CASSQGTGWGYTF.